This T cell receptor (beta chain) was sequenced for a study of shared clonotypes between healthy human individuals. CD45RO-negative, CCR7-selected cells formed the naive CD8 fraction, which excluded terminally differentiated effector memory CD45RA+ cells. Running of the assay took place at deep level. The protocol was immunoSEQ multiplex PCR, while the TCRdb copy is restricted to in-frame clones and leaves out a portion. In the table there are about 2 million clones, about 95% of which are singletons. The material sequenced was naive CD8+ T cells sorted from blood. The receptor was derived from a man aged 18 to 29 in good health.

This CDR3 reads CASSVWEANTGELFF. Here the CDR3 DNA reads TGCGCCAGCAGTGTATGGGAGGCGAACACCGGGGAGCTGTTTTTT. This sequence joins TRBV5-1 and TRBJ2-2; the D gene is possibly TRBD2 (6 bases). Germline CDR1 SGHRS, CDR2 YFSETQ. Trimming took off 5 bases at V and 0 bases at J, with 11 bases between the two ends. The CDR3 spans 15 residues.